Listed here are 22 T cell receptor beta chains from one sample, sequenced in a study of T cells in Graves' hyperthyroidism and ophthalmopathy. Amplified TCR beta CDR3 regions derived from RNA transcripts. Primed by the HTBI set, a first-round RT-PCR was run on the TCR CDR3. A single record per CDR3 protein comes from TCRdb applying MiXCR to the multiplex PCR reads. The sample contains about 480,000 distinct CDR3 sequences, about an eighth of which appear only once. Material: blood. The receptors were gathered from a woman aged 18-35 years with Graves' hyperthyroidism.

This clonotype was counted many times. The chain joins TRBV5-1 to TRBJ2-1; D is ambiguous. The CDR3 runs 12 residues. The V and J ends lost 4 bases and 8 bases respectively, with 10 bases between them. From germline, CDR1 is SGHRS and CDR2 YFSETQ. CDR3 in amino acids: CASSLSLDEQFF. The CDR3 DNA sequence: TGCGCCAGCAGCCTCTCTTTGGATGAGCAGTTCTTC.

This clonotype came up a few times. The chain carries TRBV5-1 and TRBJ2-4; D not certain. Trimming removed 7 bases from V and 7 bases from J, with 18 bases in between. Per germline, CDR1 SGHRS and CDR2 YFSETQ. The CDR3 runs 14 residues. The DNA for the CDR3 is TGCGCCAGCGTTGAGACCCCAGCTCAGAACATTCAGTACTTC. It translates to CASVETPAQNIQYF. Full variable domain (rest looked up from reference TRBV5-1 and TRBJ2-4): KAGVTQTPRYLIKTRGQQVTLSCSPISGHRSVSWYQQTPGQGLQFLFEYFSETQRNKGNFPGRFSGRQFSNSRSEMNVSTLELGDSALYLCASVETPAQNIQYFGAGTRLSVL.

The V call is TRBV6-1, the J call TRBJ1-1; 7 nucleotides match TRBD1. The trim removed 8 bases at V and 0 bases at J, leaving 3 bases unmatched. This CDR3 has 13 residues. Germline V gene data show CDR1 as MNHNS and CDR2 as SASEGT. CDR3 amino acids: CASEGQMNTEAFF. The CDR3 bases are TGTGCCAGCGAGGGACAGATGAACACTGAAGCTTTCTTT.

This clonotype was counted many times. The chain uses TRBV19 and TRBJ2-2, with 10 bases fitting TRBD1. Germline CDR1 LNHDA, CDR2 SQIVND (reference sequence). CDR3 length: 16 amino acids. V shed 5 bases and J 4 bases; nucleotides not matched to a gene: 7. CDR3 protein: CASSSRQGAGTGELFF. CDR3 DNA: TGTGCCAGTAGTTCCAGACAGGGGGCGGGCACCGGGGAGCTGTTTTTT.

The V call is TRBV5-1, the J call TRBJ2-2; D is uncertain. V was cut by 0 bases and J by 3 bases, with 3 bases left in between. CDR1 and CDR2 (germline): SGHRS, YFSETQ. The CDR3 extends over 13 amino acids. The CDR3 nucleotides are TGCGCCAGCAGCTTGGATGACACCGGGGAGCTGTTTTTT. Protein sequence: CASSLDDTGELFF.

The chain links TRBV10-3 to TRBJ2-7, with D hard to call. Between the trimmed V and J ends, which lost 9 bases and 1 base, there was a span of 13 bases. The CDR3 spans 13 residues. CDR1 and CDR2 from the germline V gene are ENHRY and SYGVKD. CDR3 DNA sequence: TGTGCCATTTGGTCAATACAGTCCTACGAGCAGTACTTC. Protein product: CAIWSIQSYEQYF.

This clonotype was seen only a few times. The chain combines TRBV5-1 with TRBJ2-1, with 8 bases matching TRBD2. Germline V gene lookup returns CDR1 SGHRS and CDR2 YFSETQ. V dropped 3 bases and J dropped 12; count of bases not matched to a gene: 5. The CDR3 has 12 residues. CDR3 residues: CASSSELAVQFF. The CDR3, as DNA: TGCGCCAGCAGCTCGGAACTAGCGGTGCAGTTCTTC. Combining the CDR3 with reference TRBV5-1 and TRBJ2-1 gives the whole variable domain KAGVTQTPRYLIKTRGQQVTLSCSPISGHRSVSWYQQTPGQGLQFLFEYFSETQRNKGNFPGRFSGRQFSNSRSEMNVSTLELGDSALYLCASSSELAVQFFGPGTRLTVL.

This clonotype was detected only a few times. A much larger clone lies one base from this, so it may be a read error. The genes are TRBV2 and TRBJ1-2; perhaps TRBD1 as D (6 bases). Germline CDR1 and CDR2: SNHLY and FYNNEI. This CDR3 contains 12 residues. The DNA of the CDR3 is TGTGCCAGCACTTCGGACAGCTATGACTACACCTTC. Translated: CASTSDSYDYTF.

This clonotype was recorded at least ten times. A junction boundary mismatches the germline segment, possibly from a read error. The chain employs TRBV7-6 and TRBJ1-1; 9 positions match TRBD1. Germline-derived CDR1 and CDR2 are SGHVS and FNYEAQ. The CDR3 is 13 residues long. CDR3: CASSPTPDRGDIF. CDR3 DNA: TGTGCCAGCAGCCCGACACCGGACAGGGGTGATATCTTT.

This clonotype has ten or more counts. The rearrangement uses TRBV7-3 and TRBJ2-2; tentatively, D is TRBD2 (6 bases). CDR1 and CDR2 from the germline V gene are SGHTA and FQGTGA. The CDR3 contains 18 residues. The V end was cut by 0 bases, the J end by 2 bases, with 16 bases between. CDR3 in amino acids: CASSLTRLGGTNTGELFF. Written as DNA, the CDR3 is TGTGCCAGCAGCTTAACGCGGTTGGGCGGGACTAACACCGGGGAGCTGTTTTTT.

This clonotype was recorded at least ten times. The chain links TRBV6-2 or TRBV6-3 to TRBJ2-3; 9 bases fit TRBD2. The length of the CDR3 is 15 residues. CDR1 MNHEY and CDR2 SVGEGT come from the germline V gene. The junction had 9 bases not matched to a gene; V was cut back by 8 bases and J by 3 bases. The CDR3 here is CASGGGRAVTDTQYF. The CDR3 DNA is TGTGCCAGCGGAGGCGGGAGGGCCGTTACAGATACGCAGTATTTT.

The V gene is TRBV30, the J gene TRBJ2-4; D might be TRBD1 or TRBD2, each matching 5 bases. Per the germline V gene, CDR1 is GTSNPN and CDR2 is SVGIG (reference sequence). The germline V and J ends were trimmed by 2 bases and 1 base, with 12 bases remaining between them. The CDR3 spans 15 residues. The CDR3 DNA reads TGTGCCTGGAGTCCGTTTTGGGGGGCCAAAAACATTCAGTACTTC. Residues: CAWSPFWGAKNIQYF.

The genes are TRBV19 and TRBJ1-4, with D tentatively TRBD1 (6 bases). The ends were cut back, 1 base at V and 5 bases at J, with 20 bases in the middle. CDR1 is LNHDA, CDR2 SQIVND, per germline (reference sequence). This CDR3 is 18 amino acids long. This CDR3 reads CASSIAGQTPVKNEKLFF. CDR3 coding DNA: TGTGCCAGTAGTATAGCTGGACAGACCCCGGTAAAAAATGAAAAACTGTTTTTT.

This clonotype occurred a few times. V is TRBV20-1 and J is TRBJ1-2; no definite D call. The germline V and J ends were trimmed by 3 bases and 13 bases, with 15 bases remaining between them. The CDR3 is made up of 11 amino acids. CDR1 is DFQATT and CDR2 is SNEGSKA in the germline V gene (reference sequence). CDR3 DNA: TGCAGTGCTAGTGTCGGATCTCATTCCACCTTC. As protein: CSASVGSHSTF.

This clonotype was recorded at least ten times. The CDR3 DNA is TGTGCCAGCAGTAGAACCGGGACGCCGTACTCTGGGGCCAACGTCCTGACTTTC. Translation gives CASSRTGTPYSGANVLTF. This chain links TRBV6-1 with TRBJ2-6, with D perhaps TRBD1 or TRBD2 (5 bases each). Germline CDR1 reads MNHNS; CDR2 reads SASEGT. V gave up 5 bases and J gave up 0 bases, with 17 bases separating them. The CDR3 contains 18 residues.

This clonotype was counted many times. CDR3 nucleotides: TGTGCCAGCAGTGAAAGTGGCGGGAGCGGGAATGAGCAGTTCTTC. This codes for CASSESGGSGNEQFF. The chain recombines TRBV2 with TRBJ2-1; TRBD2 matches at 7 bases. The CDR3 totals 15 residues. Germline V gene data show CDR1 as SNHLY and CDR2 as FYNNEI. V was pared by 2 bases and J by 7 bases, with 8 bases of the junction left unmatched.

This clonotype was found many times. The rearrangement links TRBV9 to TRBJ1-3, with a tentative D call TRBD1 (6 bases). The CDR3 sequence is 12 residues long. V was cut by 4 bases and J by 8 bases, with 10 bases left in between. Germline loops: CDR1 SGDLS, CDR2 YYNGEE. The CDR3 loop reads CASSPQGYTIYF. The CDR3, as DNA: TGTGCCAGCAGCCCACAGGGATACACCATATATTTT.

This clonotype has only a few counts. The V call is TRBV6-1, the J call TRBJ2-3; D unclear. The CDR3 spans 13 residues. Trimming pared 2 bases from V and 6 bases from J, leaving 9 bases between. Per germline, CDR1 MNHNS and CDR2 SASEGT. The CDR3 here is CASSERRPDTQYF. In nucleotides, the CDR3 is TGTGCCAGCAGTGAAAGACGGCCGGATACGCAGTATTTT.

This clonotype occurred a few times. The J gene is TRBJ1-4, the V gene TRBV6-1; no reliable D call. The CDR3 has 14 amino acids. CDR1 is MNHNS and CDR2 is SASEGT in the germline V gene. Trimming left V 9 bases short and J 1 base short, with 12 bases between. The CDR3 region has the DNA TGTGCCAGTCATCGGCGGGAAACTAATGAAAAACTGTTTTTT. This gives the protein CASHRRETNEKLFF.

At least ten counts were recorded for this clonotype. The chain couples TRBV11-2 to TRBJ1-3, with D hard to call. CDR3 length: 15 residues. Germline V CDR1 and CDR2: SGHAT, FQNNGV. The V gene lost 1 base and the J gene lost 0 bases, with 7 bases spanning the gap. CDR3 sequence reads: CASSLAAGSGNTIYF. DNA of the CDR3: TGTGCCAGCAGCTTAGCGGCAGGCTCTGGAAACACCATATATTTT. Full variable domain (missing parts from reference TRBV11-2 and TRBJ1-3): EAGVAQSPRYKIIEKRQSVAFWCNPISGHATLYWYQQILGQGPKLLIQFQNNGVVDDSQLPKDRFSAERLKGVDSTLKIQPAKLEDSAVYLCASSLAAGSGNTIYFGEGSWLTVV.

This clonotype showed up just a few times. A read error is likely, as this CDR3 ends without the conserved phenylalanine or tryptophan. The chain recombines TRBV12-3 or TRBV12-4 with TRBJ1-2, with D unresolved. V was clipped by 0 bases and J by 4 bases, with 12 bases between them. The CDR3 length is 15 residues. DNA of the CDR3: TGTGCCAGCAGTTTAGCCGGCGTTACCCGCTATGGCTACACCCTC. This translates into CASSLAGVTRYGYTL.

The chain carries TRBV9 and TRBJ2-5, with D possibly TRBD2 on 5 matching bases. V lost 0 bases and J 5 bases, leaving 11 bases between the germline ends. The CDR3 covers 14 residues. Germline V gene lookup returns CDR1 SGDLS and CDR2 YYNGEE. CDR3 protein: CASSVGGSGETQYF. CDR3 DNA sequence: TGTGCCAGCAGCGTAGGGGGATCGGGGGAGACCCAGTACTTC.